This T cell receptor (beta chain) is drawn from a study of cytomegalovirus exposure and HLA in healthy donors. Study overall: HLA-typed donors were the source of about 81 million unique TCRs held in an early data release.

General study findings and limits: A prior analysis recorded that most TCR beta V segments were productive about 87% or about 30% of the time. Researchers reported from a later analysis that most CMV-associated TCR beta chains appeared HLA-restricted. In a later analysis, HLA-C alleles had the fewest associated TCRs, DRB1 alleles the most.

Concerning this clone itself: Its antigen is not known.

Looked up from germline, CDR1 is SGHDT and CDR2 is YYEEEE. V lost 5 bases, J lost 4 bases, and 14 bases stayed unmatched. The CDR3 covers 16 residues. The PCR used 60 Vbeta and 13 Jbeta primers. Sequencing was performed with immunoSEQ multiplex PCR; in TCRdb, only in-frame clones are kept and a portion is missing. The sample contains around 110,000 clones, about two thirds of which appear only once. The sample comprised PBMCs. The J gene is TRBJ1-1, the V gene TRBV5-6, with 7 bases that match TRBD1. The TCR originated in a man younger than 40 in good health and CMV-seropositive. The CDR3 is CASSSGQSTPVTEAFF. The CDR3 coding sequence is TGTGCCAGCAGTTCGGGACAGTCGACGCCCGTCACTGAAGCTTTCTTT. The entire variable domain, with the rest obtained from reference TRBV5-6 and TRBJ1-1, is as follows: DAGVTQSPTHLIKTRGQQVTLRCSPKSGHDTVSWYQQALGQGPQFIFQYYEEEERQRGNFPDRFSGHQFPNYSSELNVNALLLGDSALYLCASSSGQSTPVTEAFFGQGTRLTVV.